Sequencing of this T cell receptor beta chain was carried out in a study of blood T cell repertoires in COVID-19. About the study: Samples taken during acute and convalescent COVID-19 were collected in the United States, Italy and Spain.

As originally analysed: Amplification with reference gene primers provided the estimates of nucleated cell counts. Profiled with immunoSEQ multiplex PCR; TCRdb holds only in-frame clones, not every one. Clone size and V and J calls were adopted from that table, with D and trimming inferred from the DNA. Altogether about 180,000 clones are present, about 79% being singletons, with the ten largest covering roughly 28%. The CDR3 consists of 12 residues. J gave up 7 bases and V 11 bases, and 9 bases lay outside the gene matches. In germline, CDR1 is SNHLY, CDR2 FYNNEI. The specimen was peripheral blood. The chain employs TRBV2 and TRBJ2-5, with 8 bases lining up with TRBD1. The TCR comes from a woman between 65 and 79 years old with acute or convalescent COVID-19. CDR3 in DNA: TGTGCCGGGGGACAGGCCCCCGGGACCCAGTACTTC. Translating it yields CAGGQAPGTQYF.